This TCR beta chain was recorded in a study of blood T cell repertoires in COVID-19 (dated by TCRdb to the early 2020s). Looking at the study overall: Samples covering the acute and convalescent phases of COVID-19 were provided by collaborators in the United States, Italy and Spain. The material from the prospective study consisted of cDNA or gDNA derived from T cells, B-cell-depleted T cells, or PBMCs. Subjects who had been exposed to COVID-19, were actively infected with it, or had recovered from it provided the deeply sampled blood TCRbeta repertoires that made up the dataset. The repertoires were made available in a free public database intended to serve as a resource for research on the immune response to SARS-CoV-2. Samples came from the ongoing ImmuneRACE study (first 160 participants) plus 1,254 subjects from 6 global collaborators. Sample metadata almost always included a de-identified subject ID, COVID-19 status, age in years and sex. Where HLA class I and class II types were available, the types were taken from metadata supplied by the sample provider, not from assay-based typing. What the authors observed across the whole study: The amount of clinical and demographic metadata varied by source and participant and was provided uncurated.

The immunoSEQ Assay, a bias-controlled multiplex PCR, was used to amplify TCRbeta CDR3 regions from genomic DNA. Processing in the source paper ran as follows. The number of nucleated cells in each sample was estimated from the amplification of reference gene primers within the assay. To quantify the absolute abundance of each unique TCRbeta CDR3 rearrangement, sequence reads were collapsed and filtered. For each sample, productive Simpson clonality was calculated by taking the square root of Simpson's diversity index across productive rearrangements. TCRdb mirrors the immuneACCESS table, restricted to in-frame sequences. Some clones are absent from its copies; in checked studies, under half trace to an unresolved V gene, and the reason for the others is unknown. Clone size and V and J calls were adopted from that table, with D and trimming inferred from the DNA. Present in this sample are some 90,000 clones, around nine tenths of which were seen just once. The ten biggest clones cover about 2.5% of the sample.

With regard to this clone: Its specific antigen is unknown. No much larger clone exists at a distance of one base, and base qualities are not known.

Collaborating institutions collected whole blood in K2EDTA tubes following their own protocols. Collaborator samples were shipped for TCRbeta analysis as frozen whole blood, isolated PBMCs, or DNA extracted from either sample type. The sample taken for sequencing was peripheral blood. This receptor was identified in a man in his fifties with acute or convalescent COVID-19.

The CDR3 in this case is CASSYSGGTGDGYTF. The nucleotides are TGTGCCAGCAGTTACTCCGGGGGGACAGGGGATGGCTACACCTTC. The chain uses TRBV6-5 and TRBJ1-2, with 10 junctional bases fitting TRBD1. The CDR3 measures 15 amino acids from cysteine to phenylalanine. Only the CDR3 DNA is retained, 45 bases long and in frame from the first base. The CDR1 and CDR2 encoded by the germline V gene are MNHEY and SVGAGI. Trimmed from V: 0 bases; trimmed from J: 6 bases; junction bases lacking a gene match: 4.